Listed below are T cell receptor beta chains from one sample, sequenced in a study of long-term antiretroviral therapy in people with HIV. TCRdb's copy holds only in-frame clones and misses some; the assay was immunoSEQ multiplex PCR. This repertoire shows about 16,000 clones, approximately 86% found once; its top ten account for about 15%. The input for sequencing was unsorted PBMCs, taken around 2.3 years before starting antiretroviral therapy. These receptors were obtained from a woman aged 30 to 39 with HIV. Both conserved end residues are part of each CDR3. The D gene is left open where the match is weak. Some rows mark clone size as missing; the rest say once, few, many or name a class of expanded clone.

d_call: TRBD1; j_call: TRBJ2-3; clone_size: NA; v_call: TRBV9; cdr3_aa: CAISPGTGMVDTQYF; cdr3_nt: TGTGCCATTTCCCCCGGGACAGGGATGGTAGATACGCAGTATTTT
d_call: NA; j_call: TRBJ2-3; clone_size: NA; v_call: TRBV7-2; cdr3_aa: CASSLDAGGTDTQYF; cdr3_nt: TGTGCCAGCAGCTTAGATGCAGGGGGCACAGATACGCAGTATTTT
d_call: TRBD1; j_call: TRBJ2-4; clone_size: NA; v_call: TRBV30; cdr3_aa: CAWSGQGAKNIQYF; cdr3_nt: TGTGCCTGGAGCGGACAGGGGGCCAAAAACATTCAGTACTTC
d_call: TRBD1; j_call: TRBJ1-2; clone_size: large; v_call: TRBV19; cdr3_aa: CASSMGQGATVGYTF; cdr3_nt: TGTGCCAGTAGTATGGGACAGGGGGCGACGGTTGGCTACACCTTC
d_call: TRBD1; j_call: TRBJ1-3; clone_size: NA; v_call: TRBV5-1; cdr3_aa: CASSLETGGGRRPGNTIYF; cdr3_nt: TGCGCCAGCAGCTTGGAAACAGGGGGCGGTCGGAGGCCTGGAAACACCATATATTTT
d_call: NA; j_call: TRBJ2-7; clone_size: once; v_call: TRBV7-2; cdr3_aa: CASSRTVTGSLSEQYF; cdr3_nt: TGTGCCAGCAGCCGTACGGTCACAGGGTCCCTTAGCGAGCAGTACTTC
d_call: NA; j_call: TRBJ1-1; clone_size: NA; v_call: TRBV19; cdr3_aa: CASKLQSVNTEAFF; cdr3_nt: TGTGCCAGTAAACTACAGTCCGTGAACACTGAAGCTTTCTTT
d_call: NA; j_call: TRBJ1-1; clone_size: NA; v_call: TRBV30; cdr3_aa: CAYRRGANTEAFF; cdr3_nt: TGTGCCTATCGGCGGGGGGCCAACACTGAAGCTTTCTTT
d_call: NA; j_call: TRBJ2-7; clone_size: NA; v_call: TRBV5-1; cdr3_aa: CASSLGGSTGYTEQYF; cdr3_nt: TGCGCCAGCAGCTTGGGCGGGAGTACAGGGTACACCGAGCAGTACTTC
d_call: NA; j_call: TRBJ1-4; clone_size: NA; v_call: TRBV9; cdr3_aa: CARGERDFYEKLFF; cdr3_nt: TGTGCCAGAGGGGAAAGGGACTTTTATGAAAAACTGTTTTTT
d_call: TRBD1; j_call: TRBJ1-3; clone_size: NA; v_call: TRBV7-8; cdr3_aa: CASSLGQGATGNTIYF; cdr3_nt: TGTGCCAGCAGCTTGGGACAGGGGGCCACAGGAAACACCATATATTTT
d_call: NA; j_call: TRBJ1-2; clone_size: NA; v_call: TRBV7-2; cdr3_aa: CASSPGTTNYGYTF; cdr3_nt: TGTGCCAGCAGCCCCGGGACAACTAACTATGGCTACACCTTC
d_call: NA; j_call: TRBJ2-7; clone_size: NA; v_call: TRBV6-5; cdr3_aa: CASSTQGGPPGEQYF; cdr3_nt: TGTGCCAGCAGTACCCAGGGGGGCCCTCCCGGCGAGCAGTACTTC
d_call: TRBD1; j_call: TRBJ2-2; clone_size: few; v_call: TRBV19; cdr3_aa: CASSPHRDREGGELFF; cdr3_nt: TGTGCCAGTAGTCCTCATCGGGACAGGGAGGGCGGGGAGCTGTTTTTT
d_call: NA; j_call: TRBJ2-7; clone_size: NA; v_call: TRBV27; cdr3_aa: CASSQTAGYEQYF; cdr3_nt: TGTGCCAGCAGCCAAACCGCTGGGTACGAGCAGTACTTC
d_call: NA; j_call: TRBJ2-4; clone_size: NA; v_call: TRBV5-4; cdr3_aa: CASSPGPVSKNIQYF; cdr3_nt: TGTGCCAGCAGCCCGGGACCCGTTTCCAAAAACATTCAGTACTTC
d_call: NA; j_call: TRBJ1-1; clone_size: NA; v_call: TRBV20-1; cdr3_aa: CSADALTEAFF; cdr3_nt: TGCAGTGCCGACGCCCTCACTGAAGCTTTCTTT
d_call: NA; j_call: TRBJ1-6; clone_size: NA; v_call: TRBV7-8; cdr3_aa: CATRPPGGGNSPLHF; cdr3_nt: TGTGCCACCCGGCCCCCGGGCGGCGGTAATTCACCCCTCCACTTT
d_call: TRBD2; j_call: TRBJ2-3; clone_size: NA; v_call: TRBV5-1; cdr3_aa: CASSTIAGGRTDTQYF; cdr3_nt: TGCGCCAGCAGCACCATAGCGGGGGGTCGCACAGATACGCAGTATTTT
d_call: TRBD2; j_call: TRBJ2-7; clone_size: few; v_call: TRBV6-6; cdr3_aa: CASSLRTSGNYEQYF; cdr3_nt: TGTGCCAGCAGTCTTCGGACTAGCGGGAACTACGAGCAGTACTTC